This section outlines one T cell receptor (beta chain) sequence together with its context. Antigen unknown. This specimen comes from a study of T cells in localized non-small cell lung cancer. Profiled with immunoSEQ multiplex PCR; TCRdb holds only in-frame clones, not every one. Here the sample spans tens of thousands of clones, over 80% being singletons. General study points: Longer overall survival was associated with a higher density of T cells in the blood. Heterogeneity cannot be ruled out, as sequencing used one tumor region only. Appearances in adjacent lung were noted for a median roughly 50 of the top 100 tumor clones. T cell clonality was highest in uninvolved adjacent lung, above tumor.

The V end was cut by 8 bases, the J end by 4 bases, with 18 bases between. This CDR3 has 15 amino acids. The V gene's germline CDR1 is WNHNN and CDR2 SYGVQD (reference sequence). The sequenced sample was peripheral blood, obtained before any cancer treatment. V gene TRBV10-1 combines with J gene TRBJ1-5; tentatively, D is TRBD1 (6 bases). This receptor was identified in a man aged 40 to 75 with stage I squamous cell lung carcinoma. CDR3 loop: CASRVGGDWNQPQHF. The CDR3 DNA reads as TGCGCCAGCCGAGTGGGGGGCGATTGGAATCAGCCCCAGCATTTT.